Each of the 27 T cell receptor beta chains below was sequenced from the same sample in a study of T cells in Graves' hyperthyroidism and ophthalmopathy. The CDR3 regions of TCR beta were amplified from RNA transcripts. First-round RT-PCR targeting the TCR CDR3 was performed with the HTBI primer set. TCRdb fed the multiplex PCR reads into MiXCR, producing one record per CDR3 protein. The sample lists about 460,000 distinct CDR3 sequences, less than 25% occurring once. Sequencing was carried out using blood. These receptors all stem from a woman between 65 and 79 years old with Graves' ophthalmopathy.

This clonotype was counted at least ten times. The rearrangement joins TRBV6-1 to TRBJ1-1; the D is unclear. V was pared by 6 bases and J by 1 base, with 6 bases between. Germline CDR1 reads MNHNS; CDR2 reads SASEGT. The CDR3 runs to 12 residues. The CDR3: CASRDANTEAFF. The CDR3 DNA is TGTGCCAGCAGAGACGCGAACACTGAAGCTTTCTTT.

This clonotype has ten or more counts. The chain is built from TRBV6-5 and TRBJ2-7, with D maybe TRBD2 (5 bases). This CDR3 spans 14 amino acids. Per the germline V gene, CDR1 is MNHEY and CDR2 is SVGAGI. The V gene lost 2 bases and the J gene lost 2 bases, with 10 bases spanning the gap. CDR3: CASSYTGSAYEQYF. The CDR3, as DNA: TGTGCCAGCAGTTACACGGGGAGTGCCTACGAGCAGTACTTC.

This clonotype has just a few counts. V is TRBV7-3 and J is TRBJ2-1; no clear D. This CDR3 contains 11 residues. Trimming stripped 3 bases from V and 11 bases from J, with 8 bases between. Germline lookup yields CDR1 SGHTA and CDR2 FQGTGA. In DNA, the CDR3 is TGTGCCAGCAGCTTGGGTGGTAAGCAGTTCTTC. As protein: CASSLGGKQFF.

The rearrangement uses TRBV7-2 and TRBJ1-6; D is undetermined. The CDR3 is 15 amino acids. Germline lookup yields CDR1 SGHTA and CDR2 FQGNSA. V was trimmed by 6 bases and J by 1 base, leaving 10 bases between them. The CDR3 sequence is CASRPMGSYNSPLHF. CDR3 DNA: TGTGCCAGCAGGCCCATGGGTTCCTATAATTCACCCCTCCACTTT.

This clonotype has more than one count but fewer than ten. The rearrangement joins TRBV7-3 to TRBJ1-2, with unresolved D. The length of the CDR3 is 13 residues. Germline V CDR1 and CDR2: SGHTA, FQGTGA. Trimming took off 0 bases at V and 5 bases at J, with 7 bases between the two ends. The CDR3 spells CASSLTHGYGYTF. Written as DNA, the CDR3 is TGTGCCAGCAGCTTAACTCACGGATATGGCTACACCTTC.

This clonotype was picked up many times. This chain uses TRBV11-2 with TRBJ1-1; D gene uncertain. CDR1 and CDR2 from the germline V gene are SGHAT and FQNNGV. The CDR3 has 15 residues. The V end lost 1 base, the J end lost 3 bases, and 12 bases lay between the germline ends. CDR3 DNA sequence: TGTGCCAGCAGCTTAGTAGGCCCGGCGGACACTGAAGCTTTCTTT. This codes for CASSLVGPADTEAFF.

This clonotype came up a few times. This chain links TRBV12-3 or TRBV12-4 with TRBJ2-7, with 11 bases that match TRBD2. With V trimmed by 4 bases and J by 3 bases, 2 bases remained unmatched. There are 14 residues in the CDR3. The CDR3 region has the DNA TGTGCCAGCAGTTCTAGCGGGGGGTACTACGAGCAGTACTTC. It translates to CASSSSGGYYEQYF.

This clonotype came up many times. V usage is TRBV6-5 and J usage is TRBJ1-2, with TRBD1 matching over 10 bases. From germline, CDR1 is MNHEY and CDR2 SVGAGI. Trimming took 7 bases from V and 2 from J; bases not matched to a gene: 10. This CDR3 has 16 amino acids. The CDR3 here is CASTNKLGQGNYGYTF. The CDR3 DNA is TGTGCCAGCACCAATAAATTGGGACAGGGGAACTATGGCTACACCTTC.

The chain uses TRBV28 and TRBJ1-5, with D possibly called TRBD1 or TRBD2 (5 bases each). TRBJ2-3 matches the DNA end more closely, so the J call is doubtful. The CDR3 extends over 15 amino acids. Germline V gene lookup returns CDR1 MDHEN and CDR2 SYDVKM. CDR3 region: CASGSSGTVNQPQYF. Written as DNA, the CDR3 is TGTGCCAGCGGATCTTCGGGGACGGTGAATCAGCCCCAGTATTTT.

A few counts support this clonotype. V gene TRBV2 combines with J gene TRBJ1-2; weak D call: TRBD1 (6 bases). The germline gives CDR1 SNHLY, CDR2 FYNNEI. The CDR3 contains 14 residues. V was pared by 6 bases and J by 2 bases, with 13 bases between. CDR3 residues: CASRGPGTNYGYTF. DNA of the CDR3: TGTGCCAGCAGGGGCCCCGGGACAAACTATGGCTACACCTTC. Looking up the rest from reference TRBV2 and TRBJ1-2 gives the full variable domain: EPEVTQTPSHQVTQMGQEVILRCVPISNHLYFYWYRQILGQKVEFLVSFYNNEISEKSEIFDDQFSVERPDGSNFTLKIRSTKLEDSAMYFCASRGPGTNYGYTFGSGTRLTVV.

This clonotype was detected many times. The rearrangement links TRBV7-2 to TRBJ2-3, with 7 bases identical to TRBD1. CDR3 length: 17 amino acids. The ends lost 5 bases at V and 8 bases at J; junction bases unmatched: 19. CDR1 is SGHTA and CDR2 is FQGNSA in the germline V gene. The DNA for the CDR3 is TGTGCCAGCAGCATATCTCGGGACAGAGCGAAGTTTGGTACGCAGTATTTT. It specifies CASSISRDRAKFGTQYF.

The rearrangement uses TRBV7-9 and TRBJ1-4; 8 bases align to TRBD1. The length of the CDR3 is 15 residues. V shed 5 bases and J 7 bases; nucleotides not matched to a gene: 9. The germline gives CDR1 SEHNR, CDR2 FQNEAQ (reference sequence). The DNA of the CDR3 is TGTGCCAGCAGCCACCTCCAGGGGGCTGGTGAAAAACTGTTTTTT. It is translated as CASSHLQGAGEKLFF.

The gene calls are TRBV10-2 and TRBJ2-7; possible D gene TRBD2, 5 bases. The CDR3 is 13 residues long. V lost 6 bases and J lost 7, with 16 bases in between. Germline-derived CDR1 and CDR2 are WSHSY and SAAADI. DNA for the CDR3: TGCGCCAGCAGGGACCGAATTGGAGGTGAGCAGTACTTC. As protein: CASRDRIGGEQYF.

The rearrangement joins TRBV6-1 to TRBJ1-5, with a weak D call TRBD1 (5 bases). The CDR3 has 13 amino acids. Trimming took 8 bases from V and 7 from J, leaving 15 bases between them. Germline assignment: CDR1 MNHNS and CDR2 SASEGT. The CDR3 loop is CASVEVGRQPQHF. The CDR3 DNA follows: TGTGCCAGCGTGGAGGTGGGACGACAGCCCCAGCATTTT.

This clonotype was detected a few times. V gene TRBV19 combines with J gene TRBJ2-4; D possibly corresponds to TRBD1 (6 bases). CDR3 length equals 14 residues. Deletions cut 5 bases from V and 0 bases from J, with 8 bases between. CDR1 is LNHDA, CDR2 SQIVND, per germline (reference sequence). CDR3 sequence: CASSAGVAKNIQYF. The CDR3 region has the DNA TGTGCCAGTAGTGCAGGGGTAGCCAAAAACATTCAGTACTTC.

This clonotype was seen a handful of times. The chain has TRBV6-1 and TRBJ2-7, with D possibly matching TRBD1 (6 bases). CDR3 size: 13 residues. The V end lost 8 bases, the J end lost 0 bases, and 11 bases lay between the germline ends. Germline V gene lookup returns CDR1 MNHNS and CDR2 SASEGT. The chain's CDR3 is CASGGHISYEQYF. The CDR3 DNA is TGTGCCAGCGGGGGCCACATCTCCTACGAGCAGTACTTC.

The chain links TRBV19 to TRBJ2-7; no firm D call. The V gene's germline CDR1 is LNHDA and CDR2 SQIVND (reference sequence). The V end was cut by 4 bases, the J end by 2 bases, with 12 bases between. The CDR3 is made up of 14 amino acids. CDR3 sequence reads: CASSRDVRAYEQYF. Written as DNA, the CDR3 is TGTGCCAGTAGTAGGGATGTTCGGGCCTACGAGCAGTACTTC.

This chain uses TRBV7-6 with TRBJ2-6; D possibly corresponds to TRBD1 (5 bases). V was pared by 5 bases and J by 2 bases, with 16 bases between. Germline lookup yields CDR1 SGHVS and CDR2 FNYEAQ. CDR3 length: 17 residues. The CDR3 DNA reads TGTGCCAGCAGCCCCCAGCCAGGGATCCCTGGGGCCAACGTCCTGACTTTC. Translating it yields CASSPQPGIPGANVLTF.

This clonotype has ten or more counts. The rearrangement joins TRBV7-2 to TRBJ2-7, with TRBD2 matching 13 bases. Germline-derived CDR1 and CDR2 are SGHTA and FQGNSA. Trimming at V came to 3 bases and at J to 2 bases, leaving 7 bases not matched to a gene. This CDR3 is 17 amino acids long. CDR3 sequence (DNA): TGTGCCAGCAGCTTCCTAGGGGGGACTAGCGGGACCTACGAGCAGTACTTC. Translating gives CASSFLGGTSGTYEQYF.

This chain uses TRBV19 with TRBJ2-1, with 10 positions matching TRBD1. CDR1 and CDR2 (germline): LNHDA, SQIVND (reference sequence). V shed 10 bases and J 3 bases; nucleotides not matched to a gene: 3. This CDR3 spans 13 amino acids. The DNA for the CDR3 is TGTGCCACACGGGACAGGGGCTACAATGAGCAGTTCTTC. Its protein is CATRDRGYNEQFF.

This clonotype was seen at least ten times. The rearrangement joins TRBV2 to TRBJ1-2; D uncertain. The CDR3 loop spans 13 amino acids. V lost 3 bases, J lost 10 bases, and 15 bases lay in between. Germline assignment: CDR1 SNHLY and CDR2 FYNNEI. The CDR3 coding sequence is TGTGCCAGCAGTGACGACGGCGCCCCTAACTACACCTTC. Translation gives CASSDDGAPNYTF. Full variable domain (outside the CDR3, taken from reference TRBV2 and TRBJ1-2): EPEVTQTPSHQVTQMGQEVILRCVPISNHLYFYWYRQILGQKVEFLVSFYNNEISEKSEIFDDQFSVERPDGSNFTLKIRSTKLEDSAMYFCASSDDGAPNYTFGSGTRLTVV.

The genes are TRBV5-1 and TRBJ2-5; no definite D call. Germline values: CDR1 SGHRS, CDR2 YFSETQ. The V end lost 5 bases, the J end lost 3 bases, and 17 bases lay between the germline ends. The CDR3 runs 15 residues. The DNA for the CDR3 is TGCGCCAGCAGACGCGACGGACGGCAGGAAGAGACCCAGTACTTC. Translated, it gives CASRRDGRQEETQYF.

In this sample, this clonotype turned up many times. The CDR3 sequence is CASSRRGAKNIQYF. Here the CDR3 DNA reads TGTGCCAGCAGTCGGAGGGGGGCCAAAAACATTCAGTACTTC. The chain has TRBV12-3 or TRBV12-4 and TRBJ2-4; the D call may be TRBD1 or TRBD2 (6 bases each). The CDR3 runs to 14 residues. V gave up 5 bases and J gave up 1 base, with 9 bases separating them.

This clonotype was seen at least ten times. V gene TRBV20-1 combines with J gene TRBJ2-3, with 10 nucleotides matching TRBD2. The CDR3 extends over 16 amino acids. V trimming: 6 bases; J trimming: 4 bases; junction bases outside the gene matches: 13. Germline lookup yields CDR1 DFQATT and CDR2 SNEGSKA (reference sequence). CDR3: CSAPLGAGGLSDTQYF. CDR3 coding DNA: TGCAGTGCCCCCCTTGGAGCGGGAGGGCTATCAGATACGCAGTATTTT.

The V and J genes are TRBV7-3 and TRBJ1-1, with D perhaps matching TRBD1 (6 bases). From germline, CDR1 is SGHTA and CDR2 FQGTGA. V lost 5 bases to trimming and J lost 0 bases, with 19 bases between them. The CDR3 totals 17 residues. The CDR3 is CASSRIGGRGMNTEAFF. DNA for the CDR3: TGTGCCAGCAGCCGCATCGGGGGGCGAGGCATGAACACTGAAGCTTTCTTT.

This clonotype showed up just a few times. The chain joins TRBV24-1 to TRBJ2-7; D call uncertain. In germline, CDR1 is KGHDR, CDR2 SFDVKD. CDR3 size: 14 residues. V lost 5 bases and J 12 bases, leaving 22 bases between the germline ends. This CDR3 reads CATSVCGELPKSYF. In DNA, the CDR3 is TGTGCCACCAGTGTCTGTGGCGAGCTCCCCAAGTCGTACTTC.

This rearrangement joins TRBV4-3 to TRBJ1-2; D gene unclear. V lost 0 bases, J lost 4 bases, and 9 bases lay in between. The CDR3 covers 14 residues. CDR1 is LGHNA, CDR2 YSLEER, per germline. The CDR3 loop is CASSQDYAFYGYTF. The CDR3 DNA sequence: TGCGCCAGCAGCCAAGATTACGCCTTCTATGGCTACACCTTC.